The 32 T cell receptor beta chains below were found in one sample sequenced in a study of blood T cell repertoires in COVID-19. Assay used: immunoSEQ multiplex PCR; TCRdb lists only in-frame clones, some missing. The sample carries some 320,000 clones, 85% to 95% recorded once. The sequencing input was PBMCs or T cells enriched from blood (not recorded which). Source of these receptors: a woman aged 25 to 39 who had been exposed to COVID-19.

The gene calls are TRBV24-1 and TRBJ1-1, with D uncertain. The CDR3 length is 15 residues. Between the trimmed V and J ends, which lost 9 bases and 0 bases, there was a span of 16 bases. CDR1 KGHDR and CDR2 SFDVKD come from the germline V gene. The CDR3: CATSGPFPMNTEAFF. In DNA form, the CDR3 reads TGTGCCACCTCGGGTCCCTTTCCCATGAACACTGAAGCTTTCTTT.

The chain uses TRBV7-9 and TRBJ1-1, with no clear D. The CDR3 contains 16 residues. Germline V gives CDR1 SEHNR, CDR2 FQNEAQ (reference sequence). The V end lost 1 base, the J end lost 0 bases, and 12 bases lay between the germline ends. The CDR3 DNA reads as TGTGCCAGCAGCTTAGTGCACACCCTCTTGAACACTGAAGCTTTCTTT. This translates into CASSLVHTLLNTEAFF.

The chain employs TRBV7-2 and TRBJ1-2; 9 positions agree with TRBD1. Germline V lookup: CDR1 SGHTA, CDR2 FQGNSA. Losses at the gene ends were 9 bases for V and 5 bases for J; bases not matched to a gene: 13. The length of the CDR3 is 15 residues. In nucleotides, the CDR3 is TGTGCCAGGACCGGACAGGGGACAACTCAATATGGCTACACCTTC. This gives the protein CARTGQGTTQYGYTF.

The chain employs TRBV3-1 (or the pseudogene TRBV3-2) and TRBJ2-1, with 10 nucleotides matching TRBD2. Germline trimming cut 4 bases from V and 9 bases from J; bases unmatched to any gene: 12. The CDR3 loop spans 16 amino acids. Germline V CDR1 and CDR2: LGHDT, YNNKEL (reference sequence). The CDR3 sequence: CASSPGGGTSAGEQFF. The CDR3 coding sequence is TGTGCCAGCAGCCCAGGGGGCGGGACTAGCGCCGGTGAGCAGTTCTTC.

Concerning this clone itself: This sample includes further DNA sequences coding for the same CDR3. Here the CDR3 reads CASSLRNTEAFF. CDR3 bases: TGTGCCAGCAGTTTGCGGAACACTGAAGCTTTCTTT. The V call is TRBV12-3 or TRBV12-4, the J call TRBJ1-1, with no clear D. CDR3 length: 12 amino acids. Trimming stripped 3 bases from V and 1 base from J, with 3 bases between.

The chain is built from TRBV5-4 and TRBJ1-2; the match to TRBD1 covers 7 bases. V lost 4 bases and J lost 5; bases outside the gene matches: 2. Germline V gene data show CDR1 as SGHNT and CDR2 as YYREEE (reference sequence). There are 12 residues in the CDR3. The CDR3 sequence: CASSGTAYGYTF. CDR3 DNA sequence: TGTGCCAGCAGCGGGACAGCATATGGCTACACCTTC.

The gene calls are TRBV2 and TRBJ1-1; unclear D gene. The germline V gene encodes CDR1 SNHLY and CDR2 FYNNEI. V lost 7 bases, J lost 4 bases, and 10 bases lay in between. The CDR3 is 12 amino acids. The CDR3 DNA follows: TGTGCCAGCATATCCGGGAGCACTGAAGCTTTCTTT. It codes for CASISGSTEAFF.

For the CDR3, the DNA is TGTGCCAGCAGCTTATGTTCAGGGGGCGTTTGCACTGAAGCTTTCTTT. Residues: CASSLCSGGVCTEAFF. The gene calls are TRBV7-3 and TRBJ1-1; 8 positions match TRBD1. Germline V gives CDR1 SGHTA, CDR2 FQGTGA. CDR3 length: 16 residues. Trimming removed 2 bases from V and 4 bases from J; junction bases left unmatched: 9.

This clone was seen a single time. The chain carries TRBV6-4 and TRBJ2-2, with a tentative D call TRBD1 (6 bases). The CDR3 runs to 13 residues. Per germline, CDR1 MRHNA and CDR2 SNTAGT. Trimming took 6 bases from V and 6 from J, leaving 11 bases between them. The CDR3 spells CASRGGHPGELFF. In nucleotides, the CDR3 is TGTGCCAGCAGAGGGGGTCATCCCGGGGAGCTGTTTTTT.

V is TRBV6-2 or TRBV6-3 and J is TRBJ2-5; 9 bases align to TRBD1. The CDR3 runs 17 residues. J was trimmed by 0 bases and V by 6 bases; bases with no gene match: 11. In germline, CDR1 is MNHEY, CDR2 SVGEGT. CDR3 sequence reads: CASSFRRDREDQETQYF. Here the CDR3 DNA reads TGTGCCAGCAGCTTCCGGCGGGACAGGGAAGACCAAGAGACCCAGTACTTC.

V gene TRBV27 combines with J gene TRBJ1-1; possible D gene TRBD1, 5 bases. The CDR3 covers 15 residues. Germline CDR1 MNHEY, CDR2 SMNVEV (reference sequence). The ends were cut back, 0 bases at V and 4 bases at J, with 12 bases in the middle. The CDR3, as DNA: TGTGCCAGCAGTTTATCCGCAGGGTGGCCCACTGAAGCTTTCTTT. It yields the protein CASSLSAGWPTEAFF.

This clone was found once. V gene TRBV19 combines with J gene TRBJ2-3; D unclear. The germline CDR1 and CDR2 sequences are LNHDA and SQIVND (reference sequence). V shed 6 bases and J shed 6 bases, with 7 bases lying between them. The CDR3 extends over 11 amino acids. The CDR3 sequence is CASSTADTQYF. In DNA, the CDR3 is TGTGCCAGTAGCACAGCTGATACGCAGTATTTT.

V is TRBV10-3 and J is TRBJ1-5, with TRBD1 matching over 9 bases. The CDR3 has 17 residues. CDR1 and CDR2 from the germline V gene are ENHRY and SYGVKD. With 0 bases clipped from V and 0 bases from J, the junction kept 3 bases outside the gene matches. Here the CDR3 reads CAISESGTGTSNQPQHF. The DNA for the CDR3 is TGTGCCATCAGTGAGTCTGGGACAGGGACTAGCAATCAGCCCCAGCATTTT.

The rearrangement joins TRBV7-2 to TRBJ1-2; D is possibly TRBD1 (6 bases). The CDR3 loop spans 11 amino acids. The germline V and J ends were trimmed by 4 bases and 6 bases, with 6 bases remaining between them. Germline V gene data show CDR1 as SGHTA and CDR2 as FQGNSA. CDR3 sequence reads: CASSYRDGYTF. The DNA for the CDR3 is TGTGCCAGCAGCTACAGGGATGGCTACACCTTC. Filled out from reference TRBV7-2 and TRBJ1-2, the complete variable domain reads GAGVSQSPSNKVTEKGKDVELRCDPISGHTALYWYRQSLGQGLEFLIYFQGNSAPDKSGLPSDRFSAERTGGSVSTLTIQRTQQEDSAVYLCASSYRDGYTFGSGTRLTVV.

This clone was seen only a few times. The genes are TRBV18 and TRBJ2-7; perhaps TRBD2 as D (6 bases). The ends were cut back, 4 bases at V and 3 bases at J, with 16 bases in the middle. Germline CDR1 and CDR2: KGHSH and LQKENI. The CDR3 runs to 15 residues. In nucleotides, the CDR3 is TGTGCCAGCTCACAGAGGAGTAGCGGAAACTACGAGCAGTACTTC. As protein: CASSQRSSGNYEQYF.

The chain couples TRBV6-5 to TRBJ1-4, with unresolved D. The CDR3 contains 14 residues. The V end was cut by 8 bases, the J end by 10 bases, with 20 bases between. Per the germline V gene, CDR1 is MNHEY and CDR2 is SVGAGI. The CDR3 DNA is TGTGCCAGCGGACGAGGGATCGGGGTCGGAAAACTGTTTTTT. Encoded protein: CASGRGIGVGKLFF.

The gene calls are TRBV6-5 and TRBJ2-1, with a possible D match to TRBD2 (6 bases). V lost 6 bases and J 5 bases, leaving 11 bases between the germline ends. This CDR3 is 13 amino acids long. The germline V gene has CDR1 MNHEY and CDR2 SVGAGI. The CDR3 sequence is CASRGGANNEQFF. In DNA, the CDR3 is TGTGCCAGCAGGGGGGGTGCGAACAATGAGCAGTTCTTC.

CDR3 in DNA: TGCAGCGTTGATTCGTGGGATAGCGGCACAGATACGCAGTATTTT. It translates to CSVDSWDSGTDTQYF. This chain joins TRBV29-1 and TRBJ2-3; tentative D call: TRBD2 (5 bases). Germline assignment: CDR1 SQVTM and CDR2 ANQGSEA. CDR3 size: 15 residues. Trimming cost V 3 bases and J 1 base, with 14 bases left between them.

The chain is built from TRBV15 and TRBJ2-5; no definite D call. Germline V gives CDR1 LNHNV, CDR2 YYDKDF (reference sequence). V lost 5 bases, J lost 1 base, and 8 bases lay in between. The CDR3 contains 13 residues. The CDR3 reads CATSADIQETQYF. DNA for the CDR3: TGTGCCACCAGCGCAGATATCCAAGAGACCCAGTACTTC.

This chain connects TRBV6-5 to TRBJ2-2; TRBD1 matches at 12 bases. V dropped 4 bases and J dropped 6; count of bases not matched to a gene: 3. CDR3 length: 15 residues. Germline CDR1 MNHEY, CDR2 SVGAGI. In DNA form, the CDR3 reads TGTGCCAGCAGTTCCTGGGACAGGGGGCCCGGGGAGCTGTTTTTT. This encodes CASSSWDRGPGELFF.

V is TRBV5-1 and J is TRBJ1-5; D is possibly TRBD1 (5 bases). The CDR3 has 15 amino acids. The V and J ends lost 0 bases and 6 bases respectively, with 13 bases between them. CDR1 and CDR2 (germline): SGHRS, YFSETQ. Here the CDR3 reads CASSLVGGAGQPQHF. The CDR3 nucleotides read TGCGCCAGCAGCTTGGTGGGTGGGGCCGGTCAGCCCCAGCATTTT.

V gene TRBV19 combines with J gene TRBJ1-6, with 8 bases identical to TRBD1. Germline V gene data show CDR1 as LNHDA and CDR2 as SQIVND (reference sequence). This CDR3 has 16 amino acids. After removal of 6 bases from V and 4 bases from J, the junction contained 8 bases not matched to a gene. CDR3 coding DNA: TGTGCCAGTAGGTCTGCCCGACAGGGGTATAATTCACCCCTCCACTTT. This gives the protein CASRSARQGYNSPLHF.

The chain couples TRBV18 to TRBJ2-5; weak D call: TRBD1 (8 bases). The V end lost 0 bases, the J end lost 4 bases, and 15 bases lay between the germline ends. This CDR3 has 16 amino acids. Germline CDR1 is KGHSH and CDR2 is LQKENI. CDR3 sequence: CASSPPNRGRGETQYF. CDR3 DNA: TGTGCCAGCTCACCACCTAACAGGGGGAGGGGAGAGACCCAGTACTTC.

The rearrangement joins TRBV6-5 to TRBJ1-1; a possible D gene is TRBD1 (6 bases). V was pared by 2 bases and J by 11 bases, with 15 bases between. This CDR3 contains 13 residues. Per the germline V gene, CDR1 is MNHEY and CDR2 is SVGAGI. The CDR3 loop is CASSYGGGLEAFF. DNA for the CDR3: TGTGCCAGCAGTTACGGCGGGGGCCTCGAGGCTTTCTTT.

The chain combines TRBV12-5 with TRBJ2-7; D unclear. The V gene's germline CDR1 is LGHNT and CDR2 FRNRAP. V lost 0 bases and J lost 0, with 9 bases in between. The CDR3 is made up of 15 amino acids. In nucleotides, the CDR3 is TGTGCTAGTGGTTTGGTCGGCGGCAACTCCTACGAGCAGTACTTC. Encoded protein: CASGLVGGNSYEQYF.

The V and J genes are TRBV19 and TRBJ2-5; 10 bases fit TRBD2. The length of the CDR3 is 14 residues. Looked up from germline, CDR1 is LNHDA and CDR2 is SQIVND (reference sequence). V shed 5 bases, J shed 4 bases, and the junction held 4 bases outside the gene matches. This CDR3 is CASSDSGGRETQYF. The CDR3 DNA follows: TGTGCCAGTAGTGATAGCGGGGGGAGAGAGACCCAGTACTTC.

The chain combines TRBV4-3 with TRBJ1-3, with D perhaps matching TRBD1 (6 bases). From germline, CDR1 is LGHNA and CDR2 YSLEER. The germline V and J ends were trimmed by 3 bases and 1 base, with 13 bases remaining between them. The CDR3 has 16 residues. CDR3 coding DNA: TGCGCCAGCAGCCATGCCGGGACAACTTCTGGAAACACCATATATTTT. Protein: CASSHAGTTSGNTIYF.

The chain joins TRBV7-9 to TRBJ1-2; D gene uncertain. Germline values: CDR1 SEHNR, CDR2 FQNEAQ (reference sequence). This CDR3 has 15 amino acids. With 5 bases removed from V and 4 bases from J, the gap between germline ends came to 17 bases. The DNA of the CDR3 is TGTGCCAGCAGCATAAACAGTCATCCCGCCTATGGCTACACCTTC. This translates into CASSINSHPAYGYTF.

The chain uses TRBV12-3 or TRBV12-4 and TRBJ1-5, with D maybe TRBD1 (6 bases). The CDR3 has 13 amino acids. V was clipped by 6 bases and J by 3 bases, with 9 bases between them. This chain's CDR3 is CASRDRFNQPQHF. The CDR3 region has the DNA TGTGCCAGCAGAGACAGGTTCAATCAGCCCCAGCATTTT.

The chain employs TRBV6-5 and TRBJ2-5; the match to TRBD1 covers 10 bases. CDR3 length: 13 amino acids. The V segment lost 5 bases and the J segment 9 bases; nucleotides outside the gene matches: 6. Germline CDR1 is MNHEY and CDR2 is SVGAGI. The chain's CDR3 is CASSRGTGAAQYF. Here the CDR3 DNA reads TGTGCCAGCAGTAGGGGGACAGGGGCGGCCCAGTACTTC.

V is TRBV3-1 (or the pseudogene TRBV3-2) and J is TRBJ2-3, with 10 bases fitting TRBD2. CDR3 length: 16 amino acids. CDR1 and CDR2 (germline): LGHDT, YNNKEL (reference sequence). Trimming at V came to 1 base and at J to 8 bases, leaving 9 bases not matched to a gene. CDR3 sequence (DNA): TGTGCCAGCAGCCAAGGAGGAGCGGGGGGGCCAGGTACGCAGTATTTT. It is translated as CASSQGGAGGPGTQYF.

This rearrangement joins TRBV7-6 to TRBJ1-1, with 8 bases matching TRBD1. Per the germline V gene, CDR1 is SGHVS and CDR2 is FNYEAQ. This CDR3 has 15 amino acids. V trimming: 5 bases; J trimming: 3 bases; junction bases outside the gene matches: 8. CDR3 loop: CASSPTNRGDTEAFF. CDR3 sequence (DNA): TGTGCCAGCAGCCCAACAAACAGGGGGGACACTGAAGCTTTCTTT.